A few counts support the clone carrying this T cell receptor beta chain. What it binds is unknown. Assay used: immunoSEQ multiplex PCR; TCRdb lists only in-frame clones, some missing. The table lists 120,000 to 150,000 clones, roughly nine tenths of them singletons. Trimming stripped 4 bases from V and 4 bases from J, with 20 bases between. Germline assignment: CDR1 MDHEN and CDR2 SYDVKM. CDR3 length equals 17 residues. This entry belongs to a study of T cell responses to AZD1222 COVID-19 vaccine. Across the whole study: It was second doses at about 4 or about 12 weeks that were pooled. Study-wide results and limits: Elevations in Spike-specific TCR breadth and depth followed administration of two AZD1222 doses. The donor cohort was predominantly white British with a female majority, and clonal diversity may have been underestimated.

The sequencing used peripheral blood, collected on day 0 of AZD1222 vaccination. The clonotype comes from an adult in good health. The chain combines TRBV28 with TRBJ1-5; a weak D match, TRBD1 (5 bases). The CDR3 protein is CASSSVGARPGNQPQHF. The CDR3 DNA reads as TGTGCCAGCAGTTCCGTTGGGGCCCGACCGGGAAATCAGCCCCAGCATTTT. The whole variable domain, remainder taken from reference TRBV28 and TRBJ1-5, is DVKVTQSSRYLVKRTGEKVFLECVQDMDHENMFWYRQDPGLGLRLIYFSYDVKMKEKGDIPEGYSVSREKKERFSLILESASTNQTSMYLCASSSVGARPGNQPQHFGDGTRLSIL.